Listed below are T cell receptor beta chains from one sample, sequenced in a study of response to subunit inactivated influenza vaccine. TCRdb reprocessed the RT-PCR reads via MiXCR and lists one record per CDR3 protein. The table has about 650,000 distinct CDR3 sequences, more than 15% seen once; the top ten hold approximately 10%. The material was PBMCs from blood, obtained less than 13 days after vaccination. Receptors were obtained from a man aged 50 to 60 who received an inactivated influenza vaccine. Each CDR3 is given with its conserved first and last residue. The order of the fields is V gene, D gene, clone size, J gene, CDR3 DNA, CDR3 protein. The D gene is left open where the match is weak. Rows may omit the clone size; those that give it use once, few, many or a size class.

TRBV18	TRBD2	-	TRBJ2-1	TGTGCCAGCTCACCACCAAGTGGGAGGGCCGAGAATGAGCAGTTCTTC	CASSPPSGRAENEQFF
TRBV28	-	-	TRBJ2-1	TGTGCCAGCAGTTTACGGGGGGCCCACAATGAGCAGTTCTTC	CASSLRGAHNEQFF
TRBV6-1	-	few	TRBJ1-6	TGTGCCAGCAGCCGCGGACAGAATTCACCCCTCCACTTT	CASSRGQNSPLHF
TRBV7-9	-	many	TRBJ2-7	TGTGCCAGCAGGGGCGGCTACGAGCAGTACTTC	CASRGGYEQYF
TRBV5-4	-	few	TRBJ1-6	TGTGCCAGCAGCTCCCCAAAGGCCGGGCAGGATTCACCCCTCCACTTT	CASSSPKAGQDSPLHF
TRBV3-1	TRBD2	few	TRBJ2-1	TGTGCCAGCAGCCGCTGGACTAGCGGGGGAAATGAGCAGTTCTTC	CASSRWTSGGNEQFF
TRBV6-2/TRBV6-3	-	-	TRBJ1-1	TGTGCCAGCAGATCCTTGTCGGGGGACACTGAAGCTTTCTTT	CASRSLSGDTEAFF
TRBV29-1	TRBD2	many	TRBJ2-7	TGCAGCGTGAAGGGACTAGCGTTCTCCTACGAGCAGTACTTC	CSVKGLAFSYEQYF
TRBV6-2/TRBV6-3	-	-	TRBJ1-2	TGTGCCAGCAGTGCATCAGACAGCGGGGGCTACACCTTC	CASSASDSGGYTF
TRBV12-3/TRBV12-4	-	-	TRBJ2-1	TGTGCCAGCGGAATACTAGGGAGGAGCTCCTACAATGAGCAGTTCTTC	CASGILGRSSYNEQFF
TRBV12-3/TRBV12-4	-	-	TRBJ1-2	TGTGCCAGCAGAGCGAGGGTGTGGGACTATGGCTACACCTTC	CASRARVWDYGYTF
TRBV4-2	TRBD1	-	TRBJ2-7	TGTGCCAGCAGCCAAGATGCGGGACAGGGCTACGAGCAGTACTTC	CASSQDAGQGYEQYF
TRBV6-1	TRBD2	-	TRBJ2-5	TGTGCCAGCAGTATAGCGGGAGGGGAAGAGACCCAGTACTTC	CASSIAGGEETQYF
TRBV7-2	-	many	TRBJ2-7	TGTGCCAGCAGCTTCTCCTCCCCCTCCTACGAGCAGTACTTC	CASSFSSPSYEQYF
TRBV10-3	-	-	TRBJ2-5	TGTGCCATCAAAGTAGGGGAGACCCAGTACTTC	CAIKVGETQYF
TRBV10-3	TRBD1	-	TRBJ2-7	TGTGCCATCAGTCAGACAGGGCGTGAGCAGTACTTC	CAISQTGREQYF
TRBV12-3/TRBV12-4	-	few	TRBJ2-7	TGTGCCAGCAGTTTTGTGGGACCTGCCTACGAGCAGTACTTC	CASSFVGPAYEQYF
TRBV3-1	-	-	TRBJ1-2	TGTGCCAGCAGCCAAGATTCCTGGGCCTATGGCTACACCTTC	CASSQDSWAYGYTF
TRBV6-1	-	-	TRBJ1-6	TGTGCCAGCAGTGAAGCGGGCAGAGCAACCTATAATTCACCCCTCCACTTT	CASSEAGRATYNSPLHF
TRBV7-2	TRBD2	-	TRBJ2-7	TGTGCCAGCAGCTTCGCTAGCGGGGTTTACGAGCAGTACTTC	CASSFASGVYEQYF
TRBV20-1	TRBD1	-	TRBJ2-6	TGCAGTGCTAGGGTCCCGGGGACAGAGGTACTCTTCTCTGGGGCCAACGTCCTGACTTTC	CSARVPGTEVLFSGANVLTF
TRBV29-1	-	few	TRBJ1-2	TGCAGCGTTGCGGCAGGATCTAACTATGGCTACACCTTC	CSVAAGSNYGYTF
TRBV7-2	TRBD2	once	TRBJ2-5	TGTGCCAGCAGCTTAAGACGGACTAGCGAAGAGACCCAGTACTTC	CASSLRRTSEETQYF
TRBV20-1	TRBD1	-	TRBJ1-1	TGCAGTGCTAGCCTGGGACAGGGGGACACTGAAGCTTTCTTT	CSASLGQGDTEAFF
TRBV29-1	-	-	TRBJ1-2	TGCAGCGACTCCCAGGGCGGCTATGGCTACACCTTC	CSDSQGGYGYTF
TRBV14	-	-	TRBJ1-2	TGTGCCAGCAGCCAAGTTCCCGGGGTCACAGGCTACACCTTC	CASSQVPGVTGYTF
TRBV29-1	-	-	TRBJ2-2	TGCAGCGTGGCACCGAACACCGGGGAGCTGTTTTTT	CSVAPNTGELFF
TRBV4-1	TRBD1	-	TRBJ1-2	TGCGCCAGCAGCCAACCGCGGAGGGGGCTTAACTATGGCTACACCTTC	CASSQPRRGLNYGYTF
TRBV25-1	-	-	TRBJ2-7	TGTGCCAGCAGGAGAAATGTGGCGGGGTACTACGAGCAGTACTTC	CASRRNVAGYYEQYF
TRBV5-6	TRBD2	-	TRBJ2-3	TGTGCCAGCAGCTGGGGCGGGGGGGAAGGTACGCAGTATTTT	CASSWGGGEGTQYF
TRBV19	-	-	TRBJ1-5	TGTGCCAGTAGTACGGGTGTGTTGGCGGGGCGGCAGCCCCAGCATTTT	CASSTGVLAGRQPQHF
TRBV12-3/TRBV12-4	-	-	TRBJ2-1	TGTGCCAGCAGTTTTCGGAGTGGGGGGACCCATGAGCAGTTCTTC	CASSFRSGGTHEQFF
TRBV6-1	-	-	TRBJ1-5	TGTGCCAGCAGTCCAGGGTTGACGGGCAATCAGCCCCAGCATTTT	CASSPGLTGNQPQHF
TRBV3-1	-	few	TRBJ1-2	TGTGCCAGCAGCACGGACTCGGCGAGGGGCTACACCTTC	CASSTDSARGYTF
TRBV7-2	-	-	TRBJ2-5	TGTGCCAGCAGCTTACATCACCGGGATCCCCAAGAGACCCAGTACTTC	CASSLHHRDPQETQYF
TRBV12-3/TRBV12-4	-	-	TRBJ2-2	TGTGCCAGCAGAACGGCGGGATCCGGGGAGCTGTTTTTT	CASRTAGSGELFF
TRBV12-3/TRBV12-4	-	few	TRBJ2-2	TGTGCCAGCAGCCCCCGACAGGAGACCGGGGAGCTGTTTTTT	CASSPRQETGELFF
TRBV6-1	-	-	TRBJ2-2	TGTGCCAGCACCCTAAATCGGGACACCGGGGAGCTGTTTTTT	CASTLNRDTGELFF
TRBV12-3/TRBV12-4	-	few	TRBJ1-3	TGTGCCAGCAGTACCCAGGGAAACACCATATATTTT	CASSTQGNTIYF
TRBV7-9	-	few	TRBJ2-2	TGTGCCAGCAGCTTTGGAACCACAAGGGAGCTGTTTTTT	CASSFGTTRELFF
TRBV20-1	TRBD1	-	TRBJ1-5	TGCAGTGTCTCCGGCCAGGGGGCGGGGTATAGCAATCAGCCCCAGCATTTT	CSVSGQGAGYSNQPQHF
TRBV12-3/TRBV12-4	-	many	TRBJ2-2	TGTGCCAGCAGTTGGGGGAGCACCGGGGAGCTGTTTTTT	CASSWGSTGELFF
TRBV19	-	few	TRBJ2-7	TGTGCCAGTAGCGGGAGTACCCGAGGCGAGCAGTACTTC	CASSGSTRGEQYF
TRBV29-1	-	many	TRBJ2-7	TGCAGCGTTGAACTGACGTTAACCTACGAGCAGTACTTC	CSVELTLTYEQYF
TRBV18	TRBD1	-	TRBJ1-4	TGTGCCAGCTCATCAGGACAGGTTATCAATGAAAAACTGTTTTTT	CASSSGQVINEKLFF
TRBV15	-	few	TRBJ2-3	TGTGCCACCAGCAGAGGCCAGGGCACGACAGATACGCAGTATTTT	CATSRGQGTTDTQYF
TRBV28	-	-	TRBJ2-4	TGTGCCAGCAGTCATCGAAATTTTGGGGGAAACATTCAGTACTTC	CASSHRNFGGNIQYF
TRBV20-1	-	few	TRBJ1-6	TGCAGTGCTAGATGGAACAGGGAGGGATCACCCCTCCACTTT	CSARWNREGSPLHF
TRBV15	TRBD2	few	TRBJ2-3	TGTGCCACCAGCAGGCTAGCGGGGGGACCCACAGATACGCAGTATTTT	CATSRLAGGPTDTQYF
TRBV5-1	-	-	TRBJ2-2	TGCGCCAGCAGCCCGGGCGCCTCCGGGGCCACCGGGGAGCTGTTTTTT	CASSPGASGATGELFF
TRBV7-2	-	-	TRBJ2-4	TGTGCCAGCAGCTTAGTGGCAGCTGGGGCGGGCCAGTACTTC	CASSLVAAGAGQYF
TRBV11-2	TRBD1	-	TRBJ1-6	TGTGCCAGCAGCTTAACCGGGACAGGGGTTGGGTCACCCCTCCACTTT	CASSLTGTGVGSPLHF
TRBV7-9	-	many	TRBJ1-2	TGTGCCAGCAGCTTAGGCGGAGGGGAGCACTATGGCTACACCTTC	CASSLGGGEHYGYTF
TRBV21-1	-	few	TRBJ2-7	TGTGCCAGCAGCACCACCGGACTAGCGGAGGGAGGGGTCTCCTACGAGCAGTACTTC	CASSTTGLAEGGVSYEQYF
TRBV7-3	-	few	TRBJ2-1	TGTGCCAGCAGCCCCCCCGGGACCAGAAAAGAGCAGTTCTTC	CASSPPGTRKEQFF
TRBV20-1	TRBD1	-	TRBJ2-3	TGCAGTGCCACGACAGGGGAAGTCGTCGCAGATACGCAGTATTTT	CSATTGEVVADTQYF
TRBV19	TRBD1	many	TRBJ1-1	TGTGCCAGTAGTACGACAGGGTTGGCTGAAGCTTTCTTT	CASSTTGLAEAFF
TRBV15	-	few	TRBJ1-5	TGTGCCACCAGTAGTTGGGTAGTCGGGGCTCAGCCCCAGCATTTT	CATSSWVVGAQPQHF
TRBV7-2	-	-	TRBJ2-5	TGTGCCAGCAGCTTAGATGTCAGGGTGGAGACCCAGTACTTC	CASSLDVRVETQYF